The 8 T cell receptor beta chains reported below all come from one sample, sequenced in a study of cytomegalovirus exposure and HLA in healthy donors. The primer mix had 60 Vbeta and 13 Jbeta primers. Assay used: immunoSEQ multiplex PCR; TCRdb lists only in-frame clones, some missing. The sample consists of about 110,000 clones, roughly four fifths of them appearing once. Sequenced sample: PBMCs. Receptor source: a man between 18 and 35 years old in good health and CMV-seronegative.

The chain combines TRBV13 with TRBJ2-7, with D perhaps matching TRBD1 (6 bases). V was cut by 3 bases and J by 0 bases, with 6 bases left in between. The V gene's germline CDR1 is PRHDT and CDR2 FYEKMQ (reference sequence). The CDR3 is 13 amino acids. The CDR3 coding sequence is TGTGCCAGCAGCTTGGACAGCTCCTACGAGCAGTACTTC. Its translation: CASSLDSSYEQYF.

The J gene is TRBJ1-1, the V gene TRBV25-1; D is uncertain. Germline loops: CDR1 MGHDK, CDR2 SYGVNS. There are 9 residues in the CDR3. V lost 10 bases and J 8 bases, leaving 8 bases between the germline ends. CDR3 sequence reads: CATRREAFF. CDR3 DNA: TGTGCCACCCGCCGGGAAGCTTTCTTT.

The V gene is TRBV9, the J gene TRBJ2-7, with 10 bases that match TRBD2. Per germline, CDR1 SGDLS and CDR2 YYNGEE. The ends lost 2 bases at V and 7 bases at J; junction bases unmatched: 15. This CDR3 contains 17 residues. CDR3 in amino acids: CASSVTTGAGGMGEQYF. The CDR3 coding sequence is TGTGCCAGCAGCGTGACGACCGGAGCGGGGGGGATGGGGGAGCAGTACTTC.

V is TRBV5-1 and J is TRBJ2-4; D gene uncertain. V lost 4 bases to trimming and J lost 0 bases, with 17 bases between them. In germline, CDR1 is SGHRS, CDR2 YFSETQ. The CDR3 has 17 residues. The CDR3 is CASSAPVGRIAKNIQYF. CDR3 DNA sequence: TGCGCCAGCAGCGCCCCGGTGGGCAGGATAGCCAAAAACATTCAGTACTTC.

The CDR3 sequence is CASSYSSGLNEKLFF. CDR3 sequence (DNA): TGTGCCAGCAGTTACTCGTCAGGCCTAAATGAAAAACTGTTTTTT. The chain is built from TRBV6-5 and TRBJ1-4, with D unresolved. Trimming pared 0 bases from V and 5 bases from J, leaving 10 bases between. Germline V gene lookup returns CDR1 MNHEY and CDR2 SVGAGI. The CDR3 contains 15 residues.

The chain uses TRBV28 and TRBJ1-6; 7 nucleotides line up with TRBD1. Germline V gives CDR1 MDHEN, CDR2 SYDVKM. This CDR3 has 15 amino acids. Trimming took 11 bases from V and 7 from J; bases not matched to a gene: 14. In nucleotides, the CDR3 is TGTGCCCTAAAACCCTCCGGGGGACAGAATTCACCCCTCCACTTT. Its protein is CALKPSGGQNSPLHF.

Concerning this clone: An end of the junction does not agree with germline; a read error may underlie this. The J gene is TRBJ2-4, the V gene TRBV7-9; D may be TRBD2 (6 bases). The germline V gene has CDR1 SEHNR and CDR2 FQNEAQ (reference sequence). The CDR3 is 16 amino acids. The CDR3 here is CSSSSAVSAGTNIQYF. Written as DNA, the CDR3 is TGTTCCAGCAGCTCTGCCGTGTCGGCGGGGACAAACATTCAGTACTTC.

This chain links TRBV5-4 with TRBJ2-3, with 13 bases identical to TRBD2. This CDR3 is 17 amino acids long. The ends lost 4 bases at V and 2 bases at J; junction bases unmatched: 7. CDR1 SGHNT and CDR2 YYREEE come from the germline V gene (reference sequence). CDR3 in amino acids: CASSGGTSGEFTDTQYF. Written as DNA, the CDR3 is TGTGCCAGCAGCGGGGGGACTAGCGGGGAATTCACAGATACGCAGTATTTT.